The clone carrying this T cell receptor (beta chain) was picked up many times. The data were taken from a study of response to subunit inactivated influenza vaccine. TCRdb reprocessed the RT-PCR reads with MiXCR, giving one entry per CDR3 protein. The sample includes about 570,000 distinct CDR3 sequences, roughly 10% seen only once; the top ten take 9.5% to 12%. CDR1 SGDLS and CDR2 YYNGEE come from the germline V gene. This CDR3 spans 14 amino acids. The V gene end was trimmed by 4 bases and the J gene end by 5 bases; junction bases not matched to a gene: 6. These sequences were also reported in another study, on T cells expressing NK-cell markers. That work adds: In generating TCR beta cDNA, 5'RACE template switching with UMIs was used. Within the sequenced cohort of eight donors, seven exhibited HCMV seropositivity and one was seronegative. NKG2C+ dominant clonotype frequencies in five to seven donors were roughly 1.0-7.5% of CD8+ T cells. Whether expanded NKG2C+ T cell clones were HCMV specific stayed uncertain.

The rearrangement joins TRBV9 to TRBJ2-7; 10 bases match TRBD1. The starting material was PBMCs from blood, obtained on the day of vaccination. This sequence originates from a man aged 50 to 59 who received an inactivated influenza vaccine. CDR3 coding DNA: TGTGCCAGCAGCCTTCAGACAGGGGGCGACGAGCAGTACTTC. The encoded protein is CASSLQTGGDEQYF.